These 32 T cell receptor beta chains were all obtained from the same sample, sequenced in a study of blood T cell repertoires in COVID-19. Clones were read by immunoSEQ multiplex PCR, and TCRdb kept only the in-frame ones, dropping some. The sample lists just over 80,000 clones, around 89% occurring once. Sequencing was performed on PBMCs or T cells enriched from blood (not recorded which). The source of these receptors is a woman aged 45-65 years with acute COVID-19.

The chain links TRBV10-1 to TRBJ2-2; tentatively, D is TRBD1 (6 bases). Per germline, CDR1 WNHNN and CDR2 SYGVQD (reference sequence). This CDR3 is built from 13 residues. The germline V and J ends were trimmed by 0 bases and 11 bases, with 10 bases remaining between them. The DNA for the CDR3 is TGCGCCAGCAGTGAGTCTGGGGGCCTAGAGCTGTTTTTT. This sequence encodes CASSESGGLELFF.

This chain uses TRBV5-6 with TRBJ1-2, with 7 nucleotides matching TRBD1. V gave up 4 bases and J gave up 6 bases; unmatched junction bases: 6. CDR1 and CDR2 (germline): SGHDT, YYEEEE. The CDR3 has 13 amino acids. CDR3 sequence: CASSQTGFDGYTF. In DNA, the CDR3 is TGTGCCAGCAGCCAGACAGGGTTCGATGGCTACACCTTC. The complete variable domain, with remaining parts taken from reference TRBV5-6 and TRBJ1-2, reads DAGVTQSPTHLIKTRGQQVTLRCSPKSGHDTVSWYQQALGQGPQFIFQYYEEEERQRGNFPDRFSGHQFPNYSSELNVNALLLGDSALYLCASSQTGFDGYTFGSGTRLTVV.

This sequence joins TRBV11-1 and TRBJ2-5; 7 bases match TRBD2. From germline, CDR1 is SGHAT and CDR2 FQDESV (reference sequence). This CDR3 spans 14 amino acids. After removal of 3 bases from V and 5 bases from J, the junction contained 6 bases not matched to a gene. The CDR3 nucleotides are TGTGCCAGCAGCTTGCAAGCGGGAAAGGAGACCCAGTACTTC. As protein: CASSLQAGKETQYF. Combining the CDR3 with reference TRBV11-1 and TRBJ2-5 gives the whole variable domain EAEVAQSPRYKITEKSQAVAFWCDPISGHATLYWYRQILGQGPELLVQFQDESVVDDSQLPKDRFSAERLKGVDSTLKIQPAELGDSAMYLCASSLQAGKETQYFGPGTRLLVL.

The J gene is TRBJ1-2, the V gene TRBV19; D is undetermined. The CDR3 extends over 14 amino acids. CDR1 is LNHDA, CDR2 SQIVND, per germline (reference sequence). Deletions cut 6 bases from V and 6 bases from J, with 17 bases between. The CDR3 bases are TGTGCCAGTAGCCGGGAACAGAAGTTACATGGCTACACCTTC. It encodes CASSREQKLHGYTF.

The J gene is TRBJ1-2, the V gene TRBV4-1; 9 nucleotides align to TRBD1. The CDR3 contains 15 residues. Germline loops: CDR1 MGHRA, CDR2 YSYEKL. The J segment lost 7 bases and the V segment lost 3 bases, leaving 9 bases of the junction unmatched. CDR3 bases: TGCGCCAGCAGCCAGATGGGACAGGGATCAACTGGCTACACCTTC. This encodes CASSQMGQGSTGYTF.

This clone was detected once. This sequence joins TRBV30 and TRBJ2-7; TRBD1 might be the D (6 bases). The CDR3 is 12 residues long. Deletions cut 8 bases from V and 1 base from J, with 12 bases between. CDR1 is GTSNPN and CDR2 is SVGIG in the germline V gene (reference sequence). The CDR3: CAGRTASYEQYF. CDR3 nucleotide sequence: TGTGCCGGCAGGACAGCATCCTACGAGCAGTACTTC.

The V and J genes are TRBV12-3 or TRBV12-4 and TRBJ2-7; weak D call: TRBD2 (7 bases). The CDR3 has 13 residues. Trimming cost V 7 bases and J 1 base, with 11 bases left between them. CDR3 sequence: CASKRGGSYEQYF. CDR3 coding DNA: TGTGCCAGCAAGAGGGGGGGATCCTACGAGCAGTACTTC.

This chain uses TRBV24-1 with TRBJ1-1; D not resolved. The germline CDR1 and CDR2 sequences are KGHDR and SFDVKD. The length of the CDR3 is 15 residues. V lost 4 bases to trimming and J lost 0 bases, with 11 bases between them. The CDR3 here is CATSDNTAVNTEAFF. The CDR3 nucleotides read TGTGCCACCAGTGACAACACAGCAGTGAACACTGAAGCTTTCTTT.

This chain links TRBV6-5 with TRBJ2-5; D may be TRBD1 (6 bases). This CDR3 contains 15 residues. Germline values: CDR1 MNHEY, CDR2 SVGAGI. The germline V and J ends were trimmed by 5 bases and 5 bases, with 18 bases remaining between them. CDR3 region: CASSHRGRGGETQYF. The CDR3 DNA sequence: TGTGCCAGCAGTCACCGGGGCAGGGGTGGCGAGACCCAGTACTTC.

The gene calls are TRBV7-8 and TRBJ1-3; 7 bases align to TRBD1. The CDR3 has 14 amino acids. Trimming removed 7 bases from V and 4 bases from J; junction bases left unmatched: 7. Germline CDR1 is SGHVS and CDR2 is FQNEAQ. In DNA form, the CDR3 reads TGTGCCAGCACCTCAGGGGGGCCAGGAAACACCATATATTTT. Translated, it gives CASTSGGPGNTIYF.

The V call is TRBV7-8, the J call TRBJ2-2, with D maybe TRBD2 (7 bases). Trimming pared 3 bases from V and 3 bases from J, leaving 11 bases between. The CDR3 has 15 residues. Germline V lookup: CDR1 SGHVS, CDR2 FQNEAQ. This CDR3 is CASSLRGQYTGELFF. Written as DNA, the CDR3 is TGTGCCAGCAGCTTGCGGGGGCAATACACCGGGGAGCTGTTTTTT.

The chain couples TRBV3-1 (or the pseudogene TRBV3-2) to TRBJ2-7; weak D call: TRBD2 (6 bases). The CDR3 covers 14 residues. Germline V gene sequence: CDR1 LGHDT, CDR2 YNNKEL (reference sequence). V was shortened by 4 bases and J by 1 base, with 11 bases between the two germline ends. The DNA of the CDR3 is TGTGCCAGCAGCCGCGGAGGGGTTTCCTACGAGCAGTACTTC. It is translated as CASSRGGVSYEQYF.

This clone was seen a handful of times. The CDR3 region is CASSLQGNTIYF. For the CDR3, the DNA is TGTGCCAGCAGTCTACAGGGAAACACCATATATTTT. This rearrangement joins TRBV12-3 or TRBV12-4 to TRBJ1-3; D is unclear. Trimming removed 5 bases from V and 4 bases from J, with 6 bases in between. There are 12 residues in the CDR3.

This chain uses TRBV13 with TRBJ1-2; 9 nucleotides match TRBD1. V gave up 4 bases and J gave up 7 bases; unmatched junction bases: 7. The CDR3 is 14 amino acids. CDR1 is PRHDT and CDR2 is FYEKMQ in the germline V gene (reference sequence). For the CDR3, the DNA is TGTGCCAGCAGCTACAACAGGGGGCGATCTGGCTACACCTTC. Its translation: CASSYNRGRSGYTF.

In this sample, this clone turned up once. This rearrangement joins TRBV11-3 to TRBJ2-3, with a tentative D call TRBD2 (6 bases). The ends were cut back, 4 bases at V and 4 bases at J, with 9 bases in the middle. The V gene's germline CDR1 is SGHNT and CDR2 YENEEA. The CDR3 covers 13 residues. Written as DNA, the CDR3 is TGTGCCAGCAGCTCTGAGCGGGCAGATACGCAGTATTTT. It is translated as CASSSERADTQYF.

This chain connects TRBV6-1 to TRBJ2-1, with 7 bases aligning to TRBD1. Germline values: CDR1 MNHNS, CDR2 SASEGT. The V segment lost 3 bases and the J segment 0 bases; nucleotides outside the gene matches: 2. The CDR3 is 15 residues long. As DNA, the CDR3 is TGTGCCAGCAGTGACAGGGACAGCTCCTACAATGAGCAGTTCTTC. It yields the protein CASSDRDSSYNEQFF.

Here the CDR3 DNA reads TGTGCCAGCAGCTTCCAGGGGAAAAACAATCAGCCCCAGCATTTT. This encodes CASSFQGKNNQPQHF. V and J are TRBV7-2 and TRBJ1-5, with D tentatively TRBD1 (6 bases). The V and J ends lost 3 bases and 3 bases respectively, with 12 bases between them. Germline CDR1 SGHTA, CDR2 FQGNSA. This CDR3 contains 15 residues.

The chain employs TRBV6-5 and TRBJ1-4; 8 nucleotides match TRBD1. The CDR3 has 14 residues. Germline CDR1 is MNHEY and CDR2 is SVGAGI. With 7 bases clipped from V and 7 bases from J, the junction kept 8 bases outside the gene matches. CDR3 DNA sequence: TGTGCCAGCATAAAAGGACAGGGTCGTGAAAAACTGTTTTTT. Its protein product is CASIKGQGREKLFF.

V is TRBV6-1 and J is TRBJ1-1; 8 nucleotides line up with TRBD1. Germline CDR1 is MNHNS and CDR2 is SASEGT. Trimming cost V 2 bases and J 4 bases; bases outside gene matches: 6. CDR3 length: 15 amino acids. The CDR3 protein is CASSESQGAFTEAFF. The DNA of the CDR3 is TGTGCCAGCAGTGAATCTCAGGGGGCTTTCACTGAAGCTTTCTTT.

V gene TRBV12-3 or TRBV12-4 combines with J gene TRBJ1-4; a weak D match, TRBD1 (5 bases). The CDR3 loop spans 13 amino acids. V lost 3 bases, J lost 8 bases, and 10 bases lay in between. CDR3 in amino acids: CASSLSGSEKLFF. In DNA, the CDR3 is TGTGCCAGCAGTTTGTCAGGGTCGGAAAAACTGTTTTTT.

The chain couples TRBV3-1 (or the pseudogene TRBV3-2) to TRBJ2-2; the match to TRBD1 covers 7 bases. The V and J ends lost 6 bases and 3 bases, in that order; junction bases with no gene match: 7. This CDR3 has 15 amino acids. CDR1 LGHDT and CDR2 YNNKEL come from the germline V gene (reference sequence). The CDR3 DNA reads as TGTGCCAGCAGAGACAGGGCGGGCTACACCGGGGAGCTGTTTTTT. Its protein product is CASRDRAGYTGELFF.

This clone appeared a few times. The V call is TRBV19, the J call TRBJ1-5, with D tentatively TRBD1 (5 bases). The CDR3 is 16 residues long. Germline CDR1 and CDR2: LNHDA and SQIVND (reference sequence). Trimming left V 3 bases short and J 1 base short, with 13 bases between. The CDR3 here is CASSMSLGLSNQPQHF. In DNA form, the CDR3 reads TGTGCCAGTAGTATGAGTCTGGGACTGAGCAATCAGCCCCAGCATTTT. Full variable domain (outside the CDR3, taken from reference TRBV19 and TRBJ1-5): DGGITQSPKYLFRKEGQNVTLSCEQNLNHDAMYWYRQDPGQGLRLIYYSQIVNDFQKGDIAEGYSVSREKKESFPLTVTSAQKNPTAFYLCASSMSLGLSNQPQHFGDGTRLSIL.

The chain has TRBV5-1 and TRBJ1-6; TRBD1 matches at 9 bases. After removal of 4 bases from V and 10 bases from J, the junction contained 6 bases not matched to a gene. CDR3 length: 14 residues. The germline CDR1 and CDR2 sequences are SGHRS and YFSETQ. CDR3: CASSAGQGSSPLHF. As DNA, the CDR3 is TGCGCCAGCAGCGCGGGACAGGGCAGCTCACCCCTCCACTTT.

This chain links TRBV19 with TRBJ1-5, with D maybe TRBD1 (5 bases). V was trimmed by 4 bases and J by 0 bases, leaving 13 bases between them. Germline V CDR1 and CDR2: LNHDA, SQIVND (reference sequence). This CDR3 region has 16 residues. The CDR3 reads CASSTWGVYSNQPQHF. Written as DNA, the CDR3 is TGTGCCAGTAGTACCTGGGGGGTCTATAGCAATCAGCCCCAGCATTTT.

J is TRBJ2-2 and V is TRBV9, with 8 nucleotides matching TRBD2. Trimming removed 5 bases from V and 3 bases from J; junction bases left unmatched: 9. This CDR3 region has 16 residues. Germline lookup yields CDR1 SGDLS and CDR2 YYNGEE. The CDR3 sequence is CASSDKREQYTGELFF. The CDR3 DNA sequence: TGTGCCAGCAGTGATAAGCGGGAGCAGTACACCGGGGAGCTGTTTTTT.

Written as DNA, the CDR3 is TGTGCCAGCAGCGTAGGATCCAGCGGGGGCACAGATACGCAGTATTTT. Translated, it gives CASSVGSSGGTDTQYF. J is TRBJ2-3 and V is TRBV9; 7 bases map to TRBD2. The V gene end was trimmed by 0 bases and the J gene end by 1 base; junction bases not matched to a gene: 5. CDR1 and CDR2 (germline): SGDLS, YYNGEE. The CDR3 consists of 16 residues.

The rearrangement links TRBV18 to TRBJ2-1; TRBD1 matches at 8 bases. After removal of 2 bases from V and 5 bases from J, the junction contained 5 bases not matched to a gene. The CDR3 runs 15 residues. Germline CDR1 reads KGHSH; CDR2 reads LQKENI. The CDR3 DNA reads TGTGCCAGCTCACCAGACAGGGGTACCCACAATGAGCAGTTCTTC. Protein: CASSPDRGTHNEQFF. The complete variable domain, with remaining parts taken from reference TRBV18 and TRBJ2-1, reads NAGVMQNPRHLVRRRGQEARLRCSPMKGHSHVYWYRQLPEEGLKFMVYLQKENIIDESGMPKERFSAEFPKEGPSILRIQQVVRGDSAAYFCASSPDRGTHNEQFFGPGTRLTVL.

The sample holds one count of this clone. The chain recombines TRBV6-5 with TRBJ2-1; no firm D call. Deletions cut 0 bases from V and 7 bases from J, with 7 bases between. The CDR3 totals 13 residues. The V gene's germline CDR1 is MNHEY and CDR2 SVGAGI. The CDR3 reads CASSYSTGNEQFF. The DNA of the CDR3 is TGTGCCAGCAGTTACTCGACGGGTAATGAGCAGTTCTTC.

CDR3 loop: CASSLDASSYNSPLHF. DNA for the CDR3: TGTGCCAGCAGCTTGGATGCCAGCTCCTATAATTCACCCCTCCACTTT. The genes are TRBV5-4 and TRBJ1-6; D is uncertain. V was trimmed by 0 bases and J by 0 bases, leaving 7 bases between them. The CDR3 is made up of 16 amino acids. Germline V gene data show CDR1 as SGHNT and CDR2 as YYREEE (reference sequence).

The rearrangement links TRBV15 to TRBJ2-5, with 8 positions matching TRBD2. Germline V lookup: CDR1 LNHNV, CDR2 YYDKDF (reference sequence). The ends lost 0 bases at V and 5 bases at J; junction bases unmatched: 5. This CDR3 spans 15 amino acids. This CDR3 reads CATSRDLLAGETQYF. Here the CDR3 DNA reads TGTGCCACCAGCAGAGATTTGCTAGCGGGTGAGACCCAGTACTTC.

The gene calls are TRBV7-3 and TRBJ2-1; D remains unclear. V was trimmed by 0 bases and J by 7 bases, leaving 13 bases between them. Germline lookup yields CDR1 SGHTA and CDR2 FQGTGA. The CDR3 covers 15 residues. The DNA of the CDR3 is TGTGCCAGCAGCTTAACAGGTGTTGGCGGTAATGAGCAGTTCTTC. Translated, it gives CASSLTGVGGNEQFF.

The rearrangement links TRBV3-1 (or the pseudogene TRBV3-2) to TRBJ1-2, with 8 bases identical to TRBD1. Trimming cost V 1 base and J 2 bases; bases outside gene matches: 6. CDR1 LGHDT and CDR2 YNNKEL come from the germline V gene (reference sequence). The length of the CDR3 is 16 residues. In DNA, the CDR3 is TGTGCCAGCAGCCAAGGAGCACAGGGGGGGAACTATGGCTACACCTTC. Its translation is CASSQGAQGGNYGYTF.